A single sample gave rise to the 7 T cell receptor beta chains below, sequenced in a study of shared clonotypes between healthy human individuals. Repertoires were generated with immunoSEQ multiplex PCR, while TCRdb's copy carries only in-frame clones and drops some. The sample shows millions of clones, more than 80% of them seen only once. Sequenced material: naive CD4+ T cells sorted from blood. Described subset: CD45RA+ positively selected. These receptors were collected from a man younger than 35 in good health.

The CDR3 region is CASSPVAIQFGETQYF. In DNA, the CDR3 is TGTGCCAGCTCACCAGTAGCAATTCAATTTGGGGAGACCCAGTACTTC. The V gene is TRBV18, the J gene TRBJ2-5; D gene unclear. The ends were cut back, 2 bases at V and 5 bases at J, with 18 bases in the middle. Germline V gene sequence: CDR1 KGHSH, CDR2 LQKENI. The CDR3 is made up of 16 amino acids.

This rearrangement joins TRBV15 to TRBJ2-7; the match to TRBD1 covers 8 bases. Germline V gene data show CDR1 as LNHNV and CDR2 as YYDKDF (reference sequence). The V gene end was trimmed by 5 bases and the J gene end by 0 bases; junction bases not matched to a gene: 6. The CDR3 consists of 15 residues. CDR3 coding DNA: TGTGCCACCAGCTTTTCGGGACAGGACTCCTACGAGCAGTACTTC. This gives the protein CATSFSGQDSYEQYF.

The chain has TRBV29-1 and TRBJ2-7; D not certain. The CDR3 sequence is 12 residues long. V dropped 4 bases and J dropped 6 bases, with 13 bases sitting between them. Per the germline V gene, CDR1 is SQVTM and CDR2 is ANQGSEA. The CDR3 DNA sequence: TGCAGCGTTGCTGGGCGGTCTAGCGAGCAGTACTTC. Its protein product is CSVAGRSSEQYF.

This rearrangement joins TRBV5-1 to TRBJ1-1; D remains ambiguous. CDR3 size: 13 residues. Trimming removed 0 bases at V and 11 bases at J, with 14 bases between. CDR1 and CDR2 (germline): SGHRS, YFSETQ. CDR3: CASSLGTGSMAFF. For the CDR3, the DNA is TGCGCCAGCAGCTTGGGGACGGGTTCGATGGCTTTCTTT. Full variable domain (remainder filled in from reference TRBV5-1 and TRBJ1-1): KAGVTQTPRYLIKTRGQQVTLSCSPISGHRSVSWYQQTPGQGLQFLFEYFSETQRNKGNFPGRFSGRQFSNSRSEMNVSTLELGDSALYLCASSLGTGSMAFFGQGTRLTVV.

The chain uses TRBV19 and TRBJ1-3, with D possibly matching TRBD1 (5 bases). Trimming left V 4 bases short and J 0 bases short, with 16 bases between. The germline gives CDR1 LNHDA, CDR2 SQIVND (reference sequence). The length of the CDR3 is 17 residues. The CDR3 DNA reads TGTGCCAGTAGTAAACCCAGTCCCGGACACTCTGGAAACACCATATATTTT. Its translation: CASSKPSPGHSGNTIYF. Using reference TRBV19 and TRBJ1-3 for the parts outside the CDR3, the full variable domain is DGGITQSPKYLFRKEGQNVTLSCEQNLNHDAMYWYRQDPGQGLRLIYYSQIVNDFQKGDIAEGYSVSREKKESFPLTVTSAQKNPTAFYLCASSKPSPGHSGNTIYFGEGSWLTVV.

Note on this clone: The sample has other DNA sequences that encode this CDR3 too. The chain combines TRBV18 with TRBJ1-2; D might be TRBD1 (5 bases). Trimming took off 2 bases at V and 2 bases at J, with 6 bases between the two ends. Germline CDR1 is KGHSH and CDR2 is LQKENI. This CDR3 is built from 13 residues. For the CDR3, the DNA is TGTGCCAGCTCACCAGGGGCAAACTATGGCTACACCTTC. This translates into CASSPGANYGYTF.

The chain recombines TRBV28 with TRBJ1-1; 10 bases are a match to TRBD1. J gave up 4 bases and V 8 bases, and 1 base lay outside the gene matches. Per germline, CDR1 MDHEN and CDR2 SYDVKM. The CDR3 spans 12 residues. CDR3 protein: CASDRGLTEAFF. DNA of the CDR3: TGTGCCAGCGACAGGGGGCTCACTGAAGCTTTCTTT.